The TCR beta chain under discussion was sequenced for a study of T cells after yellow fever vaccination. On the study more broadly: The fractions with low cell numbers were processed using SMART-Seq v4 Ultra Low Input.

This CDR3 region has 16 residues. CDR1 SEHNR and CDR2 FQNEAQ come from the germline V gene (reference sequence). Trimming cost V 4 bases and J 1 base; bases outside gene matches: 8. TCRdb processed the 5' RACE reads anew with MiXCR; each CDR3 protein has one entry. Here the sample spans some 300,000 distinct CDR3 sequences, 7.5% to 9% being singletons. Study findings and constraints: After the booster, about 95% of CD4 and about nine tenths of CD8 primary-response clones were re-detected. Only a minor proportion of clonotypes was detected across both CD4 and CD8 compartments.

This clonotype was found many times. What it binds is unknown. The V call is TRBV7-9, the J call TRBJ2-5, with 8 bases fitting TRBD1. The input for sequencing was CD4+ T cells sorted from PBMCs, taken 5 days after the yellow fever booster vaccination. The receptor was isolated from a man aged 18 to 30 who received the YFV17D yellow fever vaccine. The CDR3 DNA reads TGTGCCAGCAGCTGGAGACAGGGGCTAACCCAAGAGACCCAGTACTTC. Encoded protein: CASSWRQGLTQETQYF.